This T cell receptor (beta chain) was recorded in a study of blood T cell repertoires in COVID-19. Study as a whole: Acute and convalescent COVID-19 specimens originated in the United States, Italy and Spain. Sample material is recorded as cDNA or gDNA derived from T cells, B-cell-depleted T cells, or PBMCs.

As handled by the study authors: How many nucleated cells were present was estimated from reference gene primer amplification. Generated by immunoSEQ multiplex PCR, the TCRdb table keeps only in-frame clones and is missing some. V and J calls and clone size are given by that table; D and trimming were obtained from the DNA. Of some 260,000 clones listed, around 90% are singletons. CDR1 SEHNR and CDR2 FQNEAQ come from the germline V gene (reference sequence). Trimming left V 1 base short and J 8 bases short, with 11 bases between. The CDR3 runs to 13 residues. V and J are TRBV7-9 and TRBJ1-2; no reliable D call. This TCR derives from a man aged 18-30 years with active or convalescent COVID-19. Material: peripheral blood. CDR3 residues: CASSLVVYLGYTF. The CDR3 DNA reads as TGTGCCAGCAGCTTAGTTGTGTACTTAGGCTACACCTTC.